This T cell receptor (beta chain) is drawn from a study of blood T cell repertoires in COVID-19. This clone has only one observation. Data came from immunoSEQ multiplex PCR; TCRdb stores just in-frame clones and leaves some out. The data hold under 200,000 clones, with about 80% observed a single time. The TCR comes from a man in his 60s with acute or convalescent COVID-19. What was sequenced was peripheral blood.

Written as DNA, the CDR3 is TGTGCCAGCAGCCAAGATCGGAGATCCCAAGAGACCCAGTACTTC. This encodes CASSQDRRSQETQYF. The chain carries TRBV4-2 and TRBJ2-5; D call uncertain. Germline loops: CDR1 LGHNA, CDR2 YNFKEQ. CDR3 length equals 15 residues. The V and J ends lost 0 bases and 1 base respectively, with 9 bases between them.